The T cell receptor (beta chain) under discussion was sequenced for a study of T cell responses to AZD1222 COVID-19 vaccine. Trimming shortened V by 2 bases and J by 1 base, and 8 bases separated the two germline ends. The CDR3 covers 14 residues. Per germline, CDR1 KGHSH and CDR2 LQKENI. In regard to this clone: No antigen is known for it.

Findings of the study overall: The breadth and depth of Spike-specific TCRs increased once two AZD1222 doses had been given.

Method: immunoSEQ multiplex PCR; TCRdb's copy keeps in-frame clones and lacks some. The sample has 52,000 or so clones, about 81% seen once. The chain employs TRBV18 and TRBJ1-1, with D hard to call. Source: peripheral blood, taken on day 0 of AZD1222 vaccination. This receptor was taken from an adult in good health. In DNA form, the CDR3 reads TGTGCCAGCTCACCAAATCTACAGAACACTGAAGCTTTCTTT. It specifies CASSPNLQNTEAFF.